This note documents a single TCR beta chain sequence. The antigen is not known. Terminally differentiated effector memory CD45RA+ cells were left out of the naive CD8 fraction, which was CD45RO-negative and positively selected for CCR7. This record comes from a study of shared clonotypes between healthy human individuals. Trimming removed 1 base from V and 11 bases from J, with 17 bases in between. Germline assignment: CDR1 MNHNS and CDR2 SASEGT. The CDR3 is 14 residues long. Whole-study findings and limits: Roughly 4.6% of naive CD4 clonotypes were common to a handful of donors.

This table comes from immunoSEQ multiplex PCR, and its TCRdb copy is limited to in-frame clones, with some not included. The sample yields hundreds of thousands of clones, 95% to 98% seen once. Sequenced material: naive CD8+ T cells sorted from blood. This sequence joins TRBV6-1 and TRBJ1-1; TRBD1 might be the D (6 bases). The source of this sequence is a man between 25 and 39 years old in good health. The CDR3 nucleotides are TGTGCCAGCAGTGAAGACTGGGGGCTTTTGAGCGCTTTCTTT. As protein: CASSEDWGLLSAFF.